Detailed here is one T cell receptor (beta chain). No antigen is known for it. With the read ending 3 residues before the CDR3 end, the germline J gene is used to fill in that end. This sample was included in a study of T cells in women clearing cervical HPV infection. Study results and caveats: CIN3+ cases had significantly higher TCR richness than controls; evenness did not differ.

TCR beta CDR3 amplified by multiplex PCR from roughly 1,100 ng genomic DNA. The method was immunoSEQ multiplex PCR; TCRdb's version includes in-frame clones alone and lacks a portion of them. The sample has under 45,000 clones, and its top ten clones hold about 1.5%. Germline V gives CDR1 SGHTA, CDR2 FQGTGA. The CDR3 loop spans 16 amino acids. V trimming: 4 bases; J trimming: 2 bases; junction bases outside the gene matches: 6. Prevalent HPV16 infections were excluded; only incident single HPV16 infections included. The V and J genes are TRBV7-3 and TRBJ2-1, with 9 bases fitting TRBD2. The specimen sequenced was blood buffy coat. This clonotype was obtained from a woman aged 18-70 years with a cervical HPV16 infection that either progressed to CIN3+ or cleared (not recorded which). The CDR3 is CASSSPGLAAYNEQFF. The CDR3 DNA, read in part, is TGTGCCAGCAGCTCGCCGGGACTAGCAGCCTACAATGAG.